These T cell receptor beta chains were read from a single sample in a study of cytomegalovirus exposure and HLA in healthy donors. Using immunoSEQ multiplex PCR, the repertoire was profiled, and TCRdb retains in-frame clones only, with some absent. Among more than 200,000 clones listed, about 84% were seen once. What was sequenced was PBMCs. The receptors here all came from a human donor in good health. CDR3s include the opening cysteine and the closing phenylalanine or tryptophan. The D gene is left open where the match is weak. Not all rows give a size; the values are once, few, many and, for expanded clones, a class.

.	TRBJ1-1	TRBV20-1	.	TGCAGTGCCGCAAAGGGGGTTGAAGCTTTCTTT	CSAAKGVEAFF
.	TRBJ2-3	TRBV5-8	.	TGTGCCAGCAGCCACCCTCTAAATACGCAGTATTTT	CASSHPLNTQYF
.	TRBJ2-7	TRBV2	.	TGTGCCAGCAGTGAGGGAGGGAACAGGGCTTACGAGCAGTACTTC	CASSEGGNRAYEQYF
.	TRBJ2-3	TRBV27	.	TGTGCCAGCGGCCTGGTAGATACGCAGTATTTT	CASGLVDTQYF
.	TRBJ2-3	TRBV7-2	few	TGTGCCAGCAGCCTTGGAGTGGAGCTAGATACGCAGTATTTT	CASSLGVELDTQYF
TRBD2	TRBJ2-3	TRBV9	.	TGTGCCAGCAGCGTGGGGACTAGCGGGACGTACACAGATACGCAGTATTTT	CASSVGTSGTYTDTQYF
TRBD1	TRBJ1-1	TRBV7-8	.	TGTGCCAGCATCCAACCCGGGACAGGACTCGTGAACACTGAAGCTTTCTTT	CASIQPGTGLVNTEAFF
.	TRBJ2-1	TRBV1	.	TGCACCAGCAGCCAAGACACAATTGAGCAGTTCTTC	CTSSQDTIEQFF
.	TRBJ1-2	TRBV30	.	TGTGCCTGGAGTGTCAGTGCTGGCTACACCTTC	CAWSVSAGYTF
TRBD2	TRBJ2-7	TRBV7-2	.	TGTGCCAGCAGCCCACATAGCGGGAGTAGCTACGAGCAGTACTTC	CASSPHSGSSYEQYF
.	TRBJ2-6	TRBV5-6	.	TGTGCCAGCAGCTTGGAGCCTGGGGCCAACGTCCTGACTTTC	CASSLEPGANVLTF
.	TRBJ2-7	TRBV5-4	.	TGTGCCAGCAGCTTTCAGCGGACCTCCTACGAGCAGTACTTC	CASSFQRTSYEQYF
.	TRBJ1-1	TRBV7-9	few	TGTTCCAGCAGACCGGGGGGGAACACTGAAGCTTTCTTT	CSSRPGGNTEAFF
.	TRBJ1-2	TRBV7-9	.	TGTGCCAGCAGCTTAGTCGTCACAACCAGTGGCTACACCTTC	CASSLVVTTSGYTF
TRBD1	TRBJ1-2	TRBV7-9	.	TGTGCCAGCAGCATGACAGGGAGAGGCTACACCTTC	CASSMTGRGYTF
TRBD2	TRBJ2-3	TRBV9	.	TGTGCCAGCAGCGACGGGACTAGCGGACCCGATAGCACAGATACGCAGTATTTT	CASSDGTSGPDSTDTQYF